This passage covers 27 T cell receptor beta chains from one sample sequenced in a study of vaccination effects on CD4 cells after COVID-19. The table came from immunoSEQ multiplex PCR; TCRdb's copy has only in-frame clones and leaves some out. The sample lists some 40,000 clones, around 70% occurring once. Their cognate antigens are unknown. ViraFEST assay sequencing came after antigen-specific CD4+ T cells were expanded with viral peptide pools. Cultured cells yielded isolated CD4+ T cells after about ten days. PCR-confirmed SARS-CoV-2 infection occurred in the person between March and December 2020. Source: CD4+ T cells from PBMCs cultured with HCoV-NL63 spike peptides, taken before COVID-19 vaccination. The receptors originated from a human donor who had a prior SARS-CoV-2 infection.

This chain uses TRBV7-9 with TRBJ2-2, with 8 bases identical to TRBD2. Per germline, CDR1 SEHNR and CDR2 FQNEAQ (reference sequence). V lost 3 bases, J lost 2 bases, and 5 bases stayed unmatched. The CDR3 loop spans 16 amino acids. CDR3 DNA sequence: TGTGCCAGCAGCTTCCTCGGGGGGGCCAACACCGGGGAGCTGTTTTTT. The encoded protein is CASSFLGGANTGELFF.

The gene calls are TRBV2 and TRBJ2-2, with D unclear. The CDR3 totals 14 residues. Germline loops: CDR1 SNHLY, CDR2 FYNNEI. Trimming cost V 3 bases and J 7 bases, with 12 bases left between them. CDR3 region: CASSEDGEIGELFF. DNA for the CDR3: TGTGCCAGCAGTGAGGATGGGGAAATCGGGGAGCTGTTTTTT.

This chain links TRBV18 with TRBJ2-5, with D perhaps TRBD1 (6 bases). The germline V gene has CDR1 KGHSH and CDR2 LQKENI. V was cut by 4 bases and J by 2 bases, with 8 bases left in between. The CDR3 extends over 13 amino acids. The DNA for the CDR3 is TGTGCCAGCTCACGAGGACAGCAAGAGACCCAGTACTTC. It is translated as CASSRGQQETQYF.

This clone was recorded a few times. This chain's CDR3 is CASSYSGIAYEQYF. The CDR3 DNA is TGTGCCAGCAGTTACTCGGGCATAGCCTACGAGCAGTACTTC. The rearrangement uses TRBV6-6 and TRBJ2-7; no firm D call. CDR3 length: 14 residues. V was clipped by 0 bases and J by 2 bases, with 8 bases between them. In germline, CDR1 is MNHNY, CDR2 SVGAGI (reference sequence).

This rearrangement joins TRBV6-5 to TRBJ2-7, with TRBD2 as a possible D gene (5 bases). V lost 6 bases and J 3 bases, leaving 15 bases between the germline ends. There are 14 residues in the CDR3. Germline lookup yields CDR1 MNHEY and CDR2 SVGAGI. The CDR3 is CASSRSDGGYEQYF. DNA of the CDR3: TGTGCCAGCAGCCGATCGGACGGAGGCTACGAGCAGTACTTC.

The chain uses TRBV7-8 and TRBJ2-3; 10 bases line up with TRBD1. V trimming: 6 bases; J trimming: 5 bases; junction bases outside the gene matches: 20. Germline CDR1 and CDR2: SGHVS and FQNEAQ. The CDR3 has 19 residues. This chain's CDR3 is CASSKWPRDRGTREDTQYF. CDR3 bases: TGTGCCAGCAGTAAATGGCCCCGGGACAGGGGAACGCGGGAAGATACGCAGTATTTT.

The rearrangement links TRBV6-2 or TRBV6-3 to TRBJ2-3; 12 bases agree with TRBD2. The germline V gene has CDR1 MNHEY and CDR2 SVGEGT. This CDR3 comprises 16 residues. Trimming at V came to 5 bases and at J to 8 bases, leaving 11 bases not matched to a gene. The DNA of the CDR3 is TGTGCCAGCAGTACCCCTAGCGGGGGGGCCTGGGGTACGCAGTATTTT. Its translation is CASSTPSGGAWGTQYF.

This chain links TRBV19 with TRBJ1-2; the D gene is possibly TRBD1 (6 bases). The CDR3 length is 14 residues. CDR1 LNHDA and CDR2 SQIVND come from the germline V gene (reference sequence). Trimming took 3 bases from V and 0 from J, leaving 8 bases between them. The CDR3 DNA sequence: TGTGCCAGTAGTATCCGGGACACTAACTATGGCTACACCTTC. Encoded protein: CASSIRDTNYGYTF.

This clone was detected only a few times. This sequence joins TRBV6-2 or TRBV6-3 and TRBJ2-3; D might be TRBD2 (5 bases). Germline V gene data show CDR1 as MNHEY and CDR2 as SVGEGT. The CDR3 consists of 12 residues. The germline V and J ends were trimmed by 6 bases and 8 bases, with 12 bases remaining between them. DNA for the CDR3: TGTGCCAGCAGCCACGTCAGCGGTACGCAGTATTTT. Residues: CASSHVSGTQYF.

This clone turned up a few times. The chain combines TRBV10-3 with TRBJ2-1; the D is unclear. Between the trimmed V and J ends, which lost 6 bases and 6 bases, there was a span of 6 bases. Germline values: CDR1 ENHRY, CDR2 SYGVKD. This CDR3 is 11 amino acids long. The CDR3 spells CAISRLNEQFF. The CDR3 coding sequence is TGTGCCATCAGCAGGCTCAATGAGCAGTTCTTC.

The J gene is TRBJ1-1, the V gene TRBV19, with TRBD1 matching 9 bases. The germline V gene encodes CDR1 LNHDA and CDR2 SQIVND (reference sequence). Trimming took 3 bases from V and 4 from J; bases not matched to a gene: 3. CDR3 length: 14 residues. This CDR3 is CASSIDRGTTEAFF. The CDR3 nucleotides read TGTGCCAGTAGTATCGACAGGGGGACCACTGAAGCTTTCTTT.

The sample holds a few counts of this clone. Here the CDR3 DNA reads TGTGCCAGCAGGGCCGGGACAGAGACCTACGAGCAGTACTTC. Protein: CASRAGTETYEQYF. The chain is built from TRBV2 and TRBJ2-7, with TRBD1 matching 7 bases. Germline loops: CDR1 SNHLY, CDR2 FYNNEI. The ends lost 6 bases at V and 2 bases at J; junction bases unmatched: 7. CDR3 length: 14 residues.

J is TRBJ1-6 and V is TRBV7-2; no reliable D call. The CDR3 extends over 15 amino acids. Trimming stripped 6 bases from V and 8 bases from J, with 17 bases between. The germline V gene encodes CDR1 SGHTA and CDR2 FQGNSA. CDR3 sequence reads: CASRRQTTEDSPLHF. CDR3 sequence (DNA): TGTGCCAGCAGAAGACAAACTACAGAGGATTCACCCCTCCACTTT. The full variable domain, its missing parts supplied by reference TRBV7-2 and TRBJ1-6, is GAGVSQSPSNKVTEKGKDVELRCDPISGHTALYWYRQSLGQGLEFLIYFQGNSAPDKSGLPSDRFSAERTGGSVSTLTIQRTQQEDSAVYLCASRRQTTEDSPLHFGNGTRLTVT.

This clone showed up just a few times. The chain carries TRBV7-9 and TRBJ1-1, with D uncertain. Trimming pared 0 bases from V and 4 bases from J, leaving 9 bases between. In germline, CDR1 is SEHNR, CDR2 FQNEAQ (reference sequence). The CDR3 runs 14 residues. The CDR3 sequence: CASSLARRTTEAFF. The CDR3 DNA reads as TGTGCCAGCAGCTTAGCGCGGAGGACCACTGAAGCTTTCTTT.

The chain couples TRBV9 to TRBJ2-1; weak D call: TRBD2 (6 bases). The CDR3 covers 17 residues. Trimming removed 0 bases at V and 5 bases at J, with 18 bases between. CDR1 SGDLS and CDR2 YYNGEE come from the germline V gene. DNA of the CDR3: TGTGCCAGCAGCGTAGGCATCTCGGGGGTACCCGACAATGAGCAGTTCTTC. Its translation: CASSVGISGVPDNEQFF.

This chain uses TRBV5-1 with TRBJ1-1, with D hard to call. CDR1 is SGHRS, CDR2 YFSETQ, per germline. V was shortened by 5 bases and J by 3 bases, with 17 bases between the two germline ends. This CDR3 comprises 15 residues. CDR3 in DNA: TGCGCCAGCAGGGAGGGTTTCGTGGGTTACACTGAAGCTTTCTTT. The encoded protein is CASREGFVGYTEAFF.

CDR3 in DNA: TGTGCCAGCAGCTCCGGACTAGCTTCTGGCACAGATACGCAGTATTTT. Its translation is CASSSGLASGTDTQYF. The chain couples TRBV7-2 to TRBJ2-3; 8 positions agree with TRBD2. Germline V lookup: CDR1 SGHTA, CDR2 FQGNSA. The CDR3 is 16 residues long. The ends lost 4 bases at V and 1 base at J; junction bases unmatched: 7.

This chain links TRBV7-2 with TRBJ1-5; D is possibly TRBD1 (5 bases). This CDR3 contains 13 residues. CDR1 and CDR2 from the germline V gene are SGHTA and FQGNSA. V shed 6 bases and J shed 3 bases, with 9 bases lying between them. The CDR3 here is CASSGGNNQPQHF. In DNA form, the CDR3 reads TGTGCCAGCAGTGGGGGTAACAATCAGCCCCAGCATTTT.

The chain employs TRBV6-5 and TRBJ2-7; 9 bases fit TRBD2. The CDR3 totals 14 residues. Germline CDR1 and CDR2: MNHEY and SVGAGI. V gave up 7 bases and J gave up 3 bases; unmatched junction bases: 7. The CDR3 is CASTAGGSIYEQYF. The CDR3 bases are TGTGCCAGCACAGCGGGAGGTTCCATCTACGAGCAGTACTTC.

This clone showed up just a few times. This chain joins TRBV5-4 and TRBJ2-2; tentative D call: TRBD2 (5 bases). In germline, CDR1 is SGHNT, CDR2 YYREEE (reference sequence). CDR3 length: 14 residues. Trimming left V 4 bases short and J 1 base short, with 8 bases between. Here the CDR3 reads CASSPRENTGELFF. In DNA form, the CDR3 reads TGTGCCAGCAGCCCCCGGGAGAACACCGGGGAGCTGTTTTTT.

This chain connects TRBV5-1 to TRBJ2-7; D is ambiguous. The CDR3 runs 12 residues. Germline V gene lookup returns CDR1 SGHRS and CDR2 YFSETQ. Trimming stripped 3 bases from V and 5 bases from J, with 9 bases between. The CDR3 DNA follows: TGCGCCAGCAGCTCGGCCCGGGACGAGCAGTACTTC. Translating it yields CASSSARDEQYF.

The chain joins TRBV9 to TRBJ2-7, with TRBD2 matching over 12 bases. The junction had 9 bases not matched to a gene; V was cut back by 2 bases and J by 3 bases. This CDR3 is built from 17 residues. Looked up from germline, CDR1 is SGDLS and CDR2 is YYNGEE. CDR3 protein: CASSVGGLAGNLYEQYF. CDR3 nucleotides: TGTGCCAGCAGCGTTGGGGGACTAGCGGGTAACCTCTACGAGCAGTACTTC.

The chain uses TRBV11-3 and TRBJ2-3; D call uncertain. The V end lost 5 bases, the J end lost 4 bases, and 25 bases lay between the germline ends. The length of the CDR3 is 18 residues. CDR1 SGHNT and CDR2 YENEEA come from the germline V gene. The CDR3 DNA reads as TGTGCCAGCAGCCCAAACCAAAACCCCTCTAGACGCCCAGATACGCAGTATTTT. Residues: CASSPNQNPSRRPDTQYF.

The chain joins TRBV5-4 to TRBJ2-1, with 7 bases lining up with TRBD2. The V gene end was trimmed by 9 bases and the J gene end by 4 bases; junction bases not matched to a gene: 13. The CDR3 loop spans 15 amino acids. CDR1 SGHNT and CDR2 YYREEE come from the germline V gene (reference sequence). The CDR3 loop is CATFLGGGPYNEQFF. The CDR3 nucleotides read TGTGCCACCTTTCTGGGGGGAGGGCCATACAATGAGCAGTTCTTC.

This clone was seen a handful of times. The chain links TRBV2 to TRBJ1-4; the match to TRBD1 covers 8 bases. In germline, CDR1 is SNHLY, CDR2 FYNNEI. This CDR3 contains 13 residues. V shed 5 bases, J shed 10 bases, and the junction held 6 bases outside the gene matches. CDR3 sequence: CASSKDRGGKLFF. For the CDR3, the DNA is TGTGCCAGCAGTAAAGACAGGGGCGGAAAACTGTTTTTT.

V and J are TRBV7-9 and TRBJ1-1, with D unresolved. CDR1 is SEHNR, CDR2 FQNEAQ, per germline (reference sequence). The CDR3 has 12 residues. V was clipped by 1 base and J by 9 bases, with 9 bases between them. The CDR3 spells CASSLDRNQAFF. The CDR3 DNA reads TGTGCCAGCAGCTTAGATAGGAATCAAGCTTTCTTT.

The chain couples TRBV7-2 to TRBJ2-3; D possibly corresponds to TRBD1 (5 bases). The CDR3 length is 13 residues. Germline assignment: CDR1 SGHTA and CDR2 FQGNSA. V was clipped by 5 bases and J by 3 bases, with 9 bases between them. The CDR3 region has the DNA TGTGCCAGCAGCACTGGGGCAACAGATACGCAGTATTTT. Encoded protein: CASSTGATDTQYF.